This TCR beta chain was observed in a study of cytomegalovirus exposure and HLA in healthy donors. This CDR3 is 15 amino acids long. CDR1 KGHSH and CDR2 LQKENI come from the germline V gene. Unmatched junction bases numbered 8, after V lost 3 bases and J lost 5 bases. This clone was counted a single time. Both 60 Vbeta primers and 13 Jbeta primers went into the PCR. Data came from immunoSEQ multiplex PCR; TCRdb stores just in-frame clones and leaves some out. This sample has 200,000 or so clones, with over 75% found just once. The specimen sequenced was PBMCs. This chain links TRBV18 with TRBJ2-5; 8 bases align to TRBD1. The clonotype comes from a girl aged 2 to 9 in good health and CMV-seronegative. CDR3 in DNA: TGTGCCAGCTCACCCCAGGGGGCGAGTATGGAGACCCAGTACTTC. As protein: CASSPQGASMETQYF.